A selection of T cell receptor beta chains follows, all from one sample in a study of blood T cell repertoires in COVID-19. Data came from immunoSEQ multiplex PCR; TCRdb stores just in-frame clones and leaves some out. This sample carries some 170,000 clones, more than 70% of them seen once, and the ten largest clones take 6.2%. Sequenced sample: PBMCs or T cells enriched from blood (not recorded which). These receptors were obtained from a middle-aged man who had recovered from COVID-19. Both conserved end residues are part of each CDR3. The order of the fields is D gene, V gene, J gene, clone size, CDR3 protein, CDR3 DNA. The D gene is left open where the match is weak. A clone size is listed for some rows: how often the clone was seen (once, few, many), or a class if it is expanded.

TRBD1,TRBV3-1/TRBV3-2,TRBJ1-1,NA,CASSQNPGGRTEAFF,TGTGCCAGCAGCCAAAACCCAGGGGGCAGAACTGAAGCTTTCTTT
TRBD2,TRBV7-6,TRBJ2-7,once,CASSPGGVEQYF,TGTGCCAGCAGCCCCGGGGGGGTCGAGCAGTACTTC
NA,TRBV6-1,TRBJ1-2,NA,CASSEGHPWGYGYTF,TGTGCCAGCAGTGAGGGACACCCTTGGGGCTATGGCTACACCTTC
TRBD2,TRBV6-2/TRBV6-3,TRBJ2-3,NA,CASSYSFQRGADTQYF,TGTGCCAGCAGTTACTCTTTCCAGCGGGGGGCGGATACGCAGTATTTT
TRBD1,TRBV5-5,TRBJ2-2,NA,CASSFPTGSTGELFF,TGTGCCAGCAGCTTCCCGACAGGGTCGACCGGGGAGCTGTTTTTT
TRBD1,TRBV11-2,TRBJ2-2,NA,CASSSPLRMDRERAGELFF,TGTGCCAGCAGCTCGCCTTTACGCATGGACAGGGAACGCGCCGGGGAGCTGTTTTTT
TRBD1,TRBV6-5,TRBJ2-1,NA,CASSGQGSGNEQFF,TGTGCCAGCAGCGGACAGGGGAGTGGGAATGAGCAGTTCTTC
NA,TRBV5-6,TRBJ1-1,NA,CASSLITGPNTEAFF,TGTGCCAGCAGCTTGATTACAGGACCGAACACTGAAGCTTTCTTT
NA,TRBV7-9,TRBJ1-2,NA,CASSSSGYGYTF,TGTGCCAGCTCATCATCGGGCTATGGCTACACCTTC
NA,TRBV5-1,TRBJ1-2,NA,CASSSTTYGYTF,TGCGCCAGCAGCTCAACAACGTATGGCTACACCTTC
NA,TRBV15,TRBJ2-1,NA,CATSRDPRDTVRWEQFF,TGTGCCACCAGCAGAGATCCCCGGGACACAGTCCGTTGGGAGCAGTTCTTC
TRBD1,TRBV5-1,TRBJ2-3,NA,CASSSRTGTSTDTQYF,TGCGCCAGCAGCTCCCGGACAGGGACTAGCACAGATACGCAGTATTTT
TRBD2,TRBV4-1,TRBJ2-5,NA,CASSQEGLAGGETQYF,TGCGCCAGCAGCCAAGAGGGACTAGCGGGAGGAGAGACCCAGTACTTC
NA,TRBV11-3,TRBJ2-3,NA,CASSLVGGDSDTQYF,TGTGCCAGCAGCTTAGTTGGAGGAGATTCAGATACGCAGTATTTT
NA,TRBV19,TRBJ1-1,NA,CASSISIGQMNTEAFF,TGTGCCAGTAGTATCAGTATCGGACAGATGAACACTGAAGCTTTCTTT
NA,TRBV3-1/TRBV3-2,TRBJ1-1,NA,CASSHYSRNTEAFF,TGTGCCAGCAGCCATTATTCCAGGAACACTGAAGCTTTCTTT
TRBD1,TRBV2,TRBJ2-7,NA,CASSETGLPYEQYF,TGTGCCAGCAGTGAGACAGGGTTACCTTACGAGCAGTACTTC
NA,TRBV9,TRBJ2-1,NA,CASSPPVDEQFF,TGTGCCAGCAGCCCTCCGGTGGATGAGCAGTTCTTC
NA,TRBV7-7,TRBJ1-1,NA,CASSRQSNTEAFF,TGTGCTAGCAGCCGCCAGTCGAACACTGAAGCTTTCTTT
TRBD2,TRBV7-9,TRBJ2-4,NA,CASSLSGGNIQYF,TGTGCCAGCAGCCTCAGCGGGGGGAACATTCAGTACTTC
NA,TRBV5-1,TRBJ1-2,NA,CASSLAGVGGYTF,TGCGCCAGCAGCTTGGCGGGGGTCGGAGGCTACACCTTC
TRBD1,TRBV11-3,TRBJ1-1,NA,CASSPPIRDRGAFF,TGTGCCAGCAGCCCCCCGATCCGGGACAGGGGAGCTTTCTTT
TRBD1,TRBV5-1,TRBJ2-1,NA,CASSLGDSFFSYNEQFF,TGCGCCAGCAGCTTGGGGGACAGCTTTTTCTCCTACAATGAGCAGTTCTTC
NA,TRBV11-3,TRBJ1-2,NA,CASSLGGLEPNGYTF,TGTGCCAGCAGCTTAGGAGGTTTAGAACCGAATGGCTACACCTTC
TRBD1,TRBV2,TRBJ2-7,NA,CASRETGGYEQYF,TGTGCCAGCAGGGAGACAGGGGGCTACGAGCAGTACTTC
NA,TRBV27,TRBJ1-1,NA,CASSPGDRLNTEAFF,TGTGCCAGCAGTCCCGGAGACAGACTGAACACTGAAGCTTTCTTT
TRBD2,TRBV9,TRBJ2-7,NA,CASSPTSGGTYEQYF,TGTGCCAGCAGCCCGACTAGCGGGGGGACCTACGAGCAGTACTTC
NA,TRBV21-1,TRBJ2-3,NA,CASSKSPPECAPPSSTDTQYF,TGTGCCAGCAGCAAAAGCCCACCCGAGTGTGCACCACCTTCAAGCACAGATACGCAGTATTTT
TRBD1,TRBV29-1,TRBJ1-2,NA,CSVRLTGVDGYTF,TGCAGCGTGCGCCTGACAGGGGTTGATGGCTACACCTTC
TRBD2,TRBV7-8,TRBJ2-5,NA,CASSLVPGLAGGKETQYF,TGTGCCAGCAGCTTAGTCCCGGGACTAGCGGGGGGAAAAGAGACCCAGTACTTC
NA,TRBV19,TRBJ1-2,NA,CASSINLRYGYTF,TGTGCCAGTAGTATTAACTTAAGATATGGCTACACCTTC
TRBD2,TRBV30,TRBJ2-1,NA,CAWKKGLADYNEQFF,TGTGCCTGGAAGAAGGGACTAGCGGATTACAATGAGCAGTTCTTC
TRBD1,TRBV4-1,TRBJ1-5,NA,CASSRTGDGVQPQHF,TGCGCCAGCAGCCGTACAGGGGATGGAGTCCAGCCCCAGCATTTT
NA,TRBV28,TRBJ2-7,NA,CASSLFEARSYEQYF,TGTGCCAGCAGTTTATTCGAAGCCCGGTCCTACGAGCAGTACTTC
NA,TRBV27,TRBJ2-5,NA,CASSLWATQETQYF,TGTGCCAGCAGTTTATGGGCTACTCAAGAGACCCAGTACTTC
NA,TRBV5-8,TRBJ1-5,NA,CASSLVRSYSNQPQHF,TGTGCCAGCAGCTTAGTGCGGAGTTATAGCAATCAGCCCCAGCATTTT
NA,TRBV27,TRBJ2-5,NA,CASTFQETQYF,TGTGCCAGCACCTTCCAAGAGACCCAGTACTTC
NA,TRBV12-3/TRBV12-4,TRBJ2-1,NA,CASAGAAHGEQFF,TGTGCCAGCGCTGGGGCCGCCCATGGTGAGCAGTTCTTC
TRBD1,TRBV9,TRBJ1-4,NA,CASTQGVGNEKLFF,TGTGCCAGCACACAGGGGGTGGGGAATGAAAAACTGTTTTTT
NA,TRBV5-4,TRBJ2-7,NA,CASSLRGTGSSYEQYF,TGTGCCAGCAGCTTGAGGGGGACGGGAAGCTCCTACGAGCAGTACTTC
NA,TRBV2,TRBJ1-1,NA,CASSEGQLLRAFF,TGTGCCAGCAGTGAAGGGCAGCTCCTGAGGGCTTTCTTT
NA,TRBV29-1,TRBJ2-7,few,CSVVTGTSSYEQYF,TGCAGCGTTGTAACCGGGACTTCCTCCTACGAGCAGTACTTC
NA,TRBV7-7,TRBJ1-3,large,CASSLDRSSGNTIYF,TGTGCTAGCAGCTTAGACCGGAGCTCTGGAAACACCATATATTTT
NA,TRBV27,TRBJ1-2,NA,CASSNGYGYTF,TGTGCCAGCAGTAACGGGTATGGCTACACCTTC
NA,TRBV30,TRBJ1-2,NA,CAWDGGGYTF,TGTGCCTGGGACGGCGGGGGCTACACCTTC
TRBD2,TRBV3-1/TRBV3-2,TRBJ2-5,many,CASSQSGVTQTQYF,TGTGCCAGCAGCCAGAGCGGGGTGACGCAGACCCAGTACTTC
NA,TRBV27,TRBJ2-2,NA,CASSGRVQSGELFF,TGTGCCAGCAGTGGCAGGGTTCAATCCGGGGAGCTGTTTTTT
NA,TRBV7-9,TRBJ1-2,NA,CASSDTGTAPYNYGYTF,TGTGCCAGCAGCGATACCGGGACTGCCCCCTATAACTATGGCTACACCTTC
TRBD2,TRBV27,TRBJ2-3,NA,CASSLIAGAADTQYF,TGTGCCAGCAGTCTAATAGCGGGGGCCGCAGATACGCAGTATTTT
TRBD1,TRBV27,TRBJ2-7,NA,CASTSIQGIRNEQYF,TGTGCCAGCACCTCGATACAGGGGATTCGTAACGAGCAGTACTTC
NA,TRBV11-3,TRBJ2-1,medium-sized,CASSLGGSVSYNEQFF,TGTGCCAGCAGCTTGGGTGGAAGCGTGTCCTACAATGAGCAGTTCTTC